This T cell receptor beta chain was captured in a study of T cells in women clearing cervical HPV infection listed by TCRdb under 2018. For context, the study as a whole: Cases were 25 women with histologically confirmed HPV16-related CIN3 or worse, including 2 invasive cancers. The controls were about two dozen women whose single incident HPV16 infection cleared within 12 months with no development of precancer or cancer. Blood from cases was collected at the visit where the lesion was first found, while blood from controls was collected once the infection could no longer be detected. Among cases, blood sampling came a median of approximately 150 days after lesion detection, with an interquartile range of about 80 to 230 days. Since HLA typing was available for only a few women, HLA type could not be ruled out as a confounder. An exploratory proof-of-principle case-control study, nested within the Guanacaste HPV Natural History Study in Costa Rica, was conducted to compare TCR repertoires across cervical HPV16 outcomes. Cases were matched to controls by age within five years and by the year the sample was collected. Median age was about 30 years in cases versus 38 to 45 in controls, and baseline characteristics did not differ significantly. In the parent cohort, 8,500 to 12,000 women aged 18 or older were enrolled in Guanacaste, Costa Rica, during about 1993 to 1994 and were followed for more than 6 years. Five blinded duplicates per group were added as quality controls, so that approximately 60 samples were obtained: some 50 participants and approximately 10 replicates. Overall study results and their limits: Cases had lower TRBV6-7 relative abundance than controls (approximately 0.1% versus 0.16%; Bonferroni P = 0.0008). Because the number of T cells in each sample was unknown, differences in richness could reflect differing T-cell content rather than repertoire biology. TCR repertoire richness was significantly higher in CIN3+ cases than in controls across sequencing depths, while evenness did not differ. Because of the cross-sectional design, the study could not determine whether the associations came before infection or resulted from infection, and neither effector/memory subsets nor HPV-specific T cells were isolated. Random forest classifiers combining richness and V gene abundances distinguished cases from controls with an estimated AUC of more than 0.75.

With respect to this clone: Its target antigen remains unknown. The read is 3 residues too short to cover the CDR3 end, so that end is filled in from the germline J gene.

Every participant had a single incident cervical HPV16 infection, and prevalent HPV16 infections were excluded. Cervical HPV DNA was detected by MY09/MY11 PCR, and genotyping was performed by dot-blot hybridization. Roughly 15 mL of heparinized blood was centrifuged, after which the buffy coat was aliquoted, frozen at -30 degrees C, and then stored at -80 degrees C. QIAGEN kits were used to extract genomic DNA from the buffy coat specimens. Relative to germline, V is 1 base shorter and J is 1 base shorter, with 8 bases between their ends. The germline V gene (reference sequence) sets CDR1 to SEHNR and CDR2 to FQNEAQ. Including the terminal cysteine and phenylalanine, the CDR3 comprises 14 residues. The DNA has 33 bases, all within the CDR3, and is read from base 1. TCR beta CDR3 regions were amplified by multiplex PCR using the immunoSEQ assay from an average of about 1,200 ng genomic DNA per sample. The assay corrected primer bias using a complete synthetic TCR repertoire to establish an amplification baseline. The amplicons were sequenced using the Illumina platform. On the study's bioinformatics: Sequences were error-corrected by clustering with frequency ratios and a modified nearest-neighbor algorithm and were then analyzed in the immunoSEQ Analyzer with IMGT gene definitions. At each rarefaction depth, TCR richness and evenness were averaged across 20 rarefaction repeats, and any sample with fewer sequences than the depth was left out. V, D and J gene relative abundances were compared between groups with Wilcoxon rank sum tests, applying FDR correction. Blinded duplicates gave an intraclass correlation of more than 90% for TCR richness and an average of about 74% across roughly 69 gene segments. TCRdb re-hosts the immuneACCESS table, in-frame sequences only. Its copies lack some clones; in the studies checked, an unresolved V gene accounts for under half of them, and the cause for the rest is not known. Clone size and V and J calls were adopted from that table, with D and trimming inferred from the DNA. The table for this sample shows 35,000 to 45,000 clones. Clones ranked in the top ten supply about 5.8% of the sample.

The receptor comes from a woman aged 18 to 75 with a cervical HPV16 infection that either progressed to CIN3+ or cleared (not recorded which). The rearrangement combines TRBV7-9 with TRBJ2-7, with no D gene named confidently. Specimen: blood buffy coat. The CDR3 region: CASSLGVGSYEQYF. The covered CDR3 bases are TGTGCCAGCAGCTTAGGGGTAGGGTCCTACGAG.